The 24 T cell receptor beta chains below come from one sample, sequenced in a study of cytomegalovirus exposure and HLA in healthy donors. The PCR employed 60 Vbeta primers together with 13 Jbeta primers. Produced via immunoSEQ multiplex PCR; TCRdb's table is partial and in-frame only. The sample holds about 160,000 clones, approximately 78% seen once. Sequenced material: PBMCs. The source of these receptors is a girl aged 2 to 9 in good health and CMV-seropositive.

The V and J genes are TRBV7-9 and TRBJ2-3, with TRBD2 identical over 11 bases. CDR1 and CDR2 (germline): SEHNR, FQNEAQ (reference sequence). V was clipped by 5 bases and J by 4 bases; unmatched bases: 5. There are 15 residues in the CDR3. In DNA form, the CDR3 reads TGTGCCAGCAGCCCCCTAGCGGGAGGTCCAGATACGCAGTATTTT. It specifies CASSPLAGGPDTQYF.

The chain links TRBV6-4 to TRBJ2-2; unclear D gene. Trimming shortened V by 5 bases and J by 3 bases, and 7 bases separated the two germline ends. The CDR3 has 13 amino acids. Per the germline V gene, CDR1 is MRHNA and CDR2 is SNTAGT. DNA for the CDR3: TGTGCCAGCAGTAGAGGATACACCGGGGAGCTGTTTTTT. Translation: CASSRGYTGELFF.

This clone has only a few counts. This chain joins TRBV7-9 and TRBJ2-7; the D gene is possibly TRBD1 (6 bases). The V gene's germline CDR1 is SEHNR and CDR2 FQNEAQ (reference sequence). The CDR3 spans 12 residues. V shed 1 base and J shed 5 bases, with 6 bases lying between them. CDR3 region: CASSLGGHEQYF. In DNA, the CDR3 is TGTGCCAGCAGCTTAGGGGGGCACGAGCAGTACTTC.

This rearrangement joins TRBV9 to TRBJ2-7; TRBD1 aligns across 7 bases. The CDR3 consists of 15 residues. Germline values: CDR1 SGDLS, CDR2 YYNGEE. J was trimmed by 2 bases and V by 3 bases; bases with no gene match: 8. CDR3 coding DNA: TGTGCCAGCAGCGCCGGAGGTGGGACAGCCTACGAGCAGTACTTC. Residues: CASSAGGGTAYEQYF.

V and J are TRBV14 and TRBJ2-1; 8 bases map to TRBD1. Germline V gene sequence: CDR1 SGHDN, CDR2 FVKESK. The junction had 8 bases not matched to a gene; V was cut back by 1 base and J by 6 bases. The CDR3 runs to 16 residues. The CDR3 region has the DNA TGTGCCAGCAGCCAAGGAGGCAGGGGGCGAGTCAATGAGCAGTTCTTC. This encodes CASSQGGRGRVNEQFF.

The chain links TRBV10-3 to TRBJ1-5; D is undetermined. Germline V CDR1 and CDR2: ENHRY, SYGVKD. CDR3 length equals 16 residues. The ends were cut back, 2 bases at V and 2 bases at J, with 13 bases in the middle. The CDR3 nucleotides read TGTGCCATCAGTGAGAGTGCTCCGGGAGGCAATCAGCCCCAGCATTTT. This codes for CAISESAPGGNQPQHF.

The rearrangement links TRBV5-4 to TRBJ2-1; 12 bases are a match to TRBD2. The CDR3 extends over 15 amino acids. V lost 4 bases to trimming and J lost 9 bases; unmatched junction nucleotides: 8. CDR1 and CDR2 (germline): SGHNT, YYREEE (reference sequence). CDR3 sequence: CASSQTSGSKGEQFF. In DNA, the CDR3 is TGTGCCAGCAGCCAGACTAGCGGGAGCAAGGGTGAGCAGTTCTTC. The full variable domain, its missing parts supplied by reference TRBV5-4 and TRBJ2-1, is ETGVTQSPTHLIKTRGQQVTLRCSSQSGHNTVSWYQQALGQGPQFIFQYYREEENGRGNFPPRFSGLQFPNYSSELNVNALELDDSALYLCASSQTSGSKGEQFFGPGTRLTVL.

The CDR3 reads CASMGQPPAKNIQYF. The CDR3 DNA reads TGCGCCAGCATGGGGCAGCCACCAGCCAAAAACATTCAGTACTTC. The chain couples TRBV4-1 to TRBJ2-4; possibly TRBD1 for D (5 bases). V dropped 7 bases and J dropped 0 bases, with 13 bases sitting between them. The CDR3 has 15 amino acids. The germline gives CDR1 MGHRA, CDR2 YSYEKL.

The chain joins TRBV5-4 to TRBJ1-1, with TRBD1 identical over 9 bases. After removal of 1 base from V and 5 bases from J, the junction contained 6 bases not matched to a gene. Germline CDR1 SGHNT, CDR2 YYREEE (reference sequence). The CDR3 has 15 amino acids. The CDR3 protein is CASSLKGQGRTEAFF. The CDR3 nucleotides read TGTGCCAGCAGCTTGAAGGGACAGGGTAGAACTGAAGCTTTCTTT. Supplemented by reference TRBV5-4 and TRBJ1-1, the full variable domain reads ETGVTQSPTHLIKTRGQQVTLRCSSQSGHNTVSWYQQALGQGPQFIFQYYREEENGRGNFPPRFSGLQFPNYSSELNVNALELDDSALYLCASSLKGQGRTEAFFGQGTRLTVV.

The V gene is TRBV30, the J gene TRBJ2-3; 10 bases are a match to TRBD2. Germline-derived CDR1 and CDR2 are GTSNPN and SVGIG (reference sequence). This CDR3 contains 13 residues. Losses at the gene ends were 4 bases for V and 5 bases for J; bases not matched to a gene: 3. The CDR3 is CAWTSGSGDTQYF. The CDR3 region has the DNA TGTGCCTGGACTAGCGGGAGTGGAGATACGCAGTATTTT.

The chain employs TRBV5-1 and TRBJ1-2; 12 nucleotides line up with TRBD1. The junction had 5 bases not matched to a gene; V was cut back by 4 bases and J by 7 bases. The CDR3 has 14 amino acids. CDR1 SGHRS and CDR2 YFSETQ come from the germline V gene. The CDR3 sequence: CASSPGTGGSGYTF. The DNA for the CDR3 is TGCGCCAGCAGCCCCGGGACAGGGGGCAGTGGCTACACCTTC.

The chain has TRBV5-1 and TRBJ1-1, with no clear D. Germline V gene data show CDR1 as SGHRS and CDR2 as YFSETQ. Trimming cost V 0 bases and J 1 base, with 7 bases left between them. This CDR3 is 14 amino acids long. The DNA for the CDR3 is TGCGCCAGCAGCTTGGCGGGAGCGAACACTGAAGCTTTCTTT. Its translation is CASSLAGANTEAFF.

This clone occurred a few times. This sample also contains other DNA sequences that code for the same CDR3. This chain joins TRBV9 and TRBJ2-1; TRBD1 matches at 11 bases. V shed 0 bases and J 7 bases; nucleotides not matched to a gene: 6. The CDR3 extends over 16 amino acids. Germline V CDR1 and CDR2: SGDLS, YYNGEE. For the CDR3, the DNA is TGTGCCAGCAGCGTAGATTGGGACAGGGGGTCAAATGAGCAGTTCTTC. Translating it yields CASSVDWDRGSNEQFF.

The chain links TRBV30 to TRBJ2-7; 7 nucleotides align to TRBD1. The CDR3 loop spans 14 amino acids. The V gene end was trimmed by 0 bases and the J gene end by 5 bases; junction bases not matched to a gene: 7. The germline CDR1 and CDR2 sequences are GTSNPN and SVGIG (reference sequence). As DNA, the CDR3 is TGTGCCTGGAGTGTACGTCTACAGGGGAACGAGCAGTACTTC. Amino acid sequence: CAWSVRLQGNEQYF.

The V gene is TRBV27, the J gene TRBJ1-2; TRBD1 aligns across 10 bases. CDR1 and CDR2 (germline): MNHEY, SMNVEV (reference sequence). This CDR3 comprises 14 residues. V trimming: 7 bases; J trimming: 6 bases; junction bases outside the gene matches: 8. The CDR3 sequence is CASTYLDRGNGYTF. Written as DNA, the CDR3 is TGTGCCAGCACTTACCTGGACAGGGGGAATGGCTACACCTTC.

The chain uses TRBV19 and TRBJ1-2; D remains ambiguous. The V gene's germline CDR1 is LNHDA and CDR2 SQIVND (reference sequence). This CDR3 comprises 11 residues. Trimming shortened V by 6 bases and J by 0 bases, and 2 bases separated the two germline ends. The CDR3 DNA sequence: TGTGCCAGTAGCTCTAACTATGGCTACACCTTC. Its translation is CASSSNYGYTF.

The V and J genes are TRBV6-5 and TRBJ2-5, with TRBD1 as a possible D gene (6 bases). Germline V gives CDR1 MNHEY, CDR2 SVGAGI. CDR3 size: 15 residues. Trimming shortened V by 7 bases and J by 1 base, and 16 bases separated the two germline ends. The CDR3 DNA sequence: TGTGCCAGCACCCTGGGGGCAGGGGCCCAAGAGACCCAGTACTTC. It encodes CASTLGAGAQETQYF.

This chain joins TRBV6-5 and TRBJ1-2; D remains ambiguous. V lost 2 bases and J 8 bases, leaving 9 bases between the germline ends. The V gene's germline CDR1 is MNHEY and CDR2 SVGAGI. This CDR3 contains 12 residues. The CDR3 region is CASSYEGLGYTF. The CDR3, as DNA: TGTGCCAGCAGTTACGAGGGTCTAGGCTACACCTTC.

The CDR3 region has the DNA TGCAGTGGCCGGGTCGTCTATGGCTACACCTTC. Translation gives CSGRVVYGYTF. The genes are TRBV20-1 and TRBJ1-2; no definite D call. This CDR3 is built from 11 residues. The germline CDR1 and CDR2 sequences are DFQATT and SNEGSKA (reference sequence). V lost 7 bases and J lost 4, with 10 bases in between.

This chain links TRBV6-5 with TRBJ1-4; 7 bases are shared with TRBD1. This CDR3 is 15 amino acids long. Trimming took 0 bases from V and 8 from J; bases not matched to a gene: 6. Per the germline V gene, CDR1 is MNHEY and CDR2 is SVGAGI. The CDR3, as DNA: TGTGCCAGCAGTTACTCACAGGGGTTTGGCGAAAAACTGTTTTTT. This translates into CASSYSQGFGEKLFF.

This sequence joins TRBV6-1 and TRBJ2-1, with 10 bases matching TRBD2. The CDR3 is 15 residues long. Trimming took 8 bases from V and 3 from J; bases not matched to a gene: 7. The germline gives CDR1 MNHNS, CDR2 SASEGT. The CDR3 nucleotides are TGTGCCAGCCCGGATCGGACTAGCGGCTACAATGAGCAGTTCTTC. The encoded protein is CASPDRTSGYNEQFF.

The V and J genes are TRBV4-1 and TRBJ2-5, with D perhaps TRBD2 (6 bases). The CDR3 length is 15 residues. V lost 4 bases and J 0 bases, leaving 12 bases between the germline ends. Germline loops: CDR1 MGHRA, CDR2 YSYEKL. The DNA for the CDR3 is TGCGCCAGCAGCCCCACCCGGGGGTACCAAGAGACCCAGTACTTC. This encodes CASSPTRGYQETQYF.

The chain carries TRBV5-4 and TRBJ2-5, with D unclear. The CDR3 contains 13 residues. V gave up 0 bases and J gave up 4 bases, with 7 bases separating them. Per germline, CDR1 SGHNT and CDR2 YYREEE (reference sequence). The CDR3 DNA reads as TGTGCCAGCAGCTTGGTCGGTGGAGAGACCCAGTACTTC. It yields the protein CASSLVGGETQYF.

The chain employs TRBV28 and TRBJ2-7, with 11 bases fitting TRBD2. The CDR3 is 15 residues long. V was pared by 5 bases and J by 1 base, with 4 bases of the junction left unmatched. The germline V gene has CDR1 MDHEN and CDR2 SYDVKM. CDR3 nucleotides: TGTGCCAGCAGTCTTGGGACTAGCGGATCCTACGAGCAGTACTTC. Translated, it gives CASSLGTSGSYEQYF.